A single sample is the source of the 30 T cell receptor beta chains below, sequenced in a study of blood T cell repertoires in COVID-19. Sequenced by immunoSEQ multiplex PCR; TCRdb stores in-frame clones only, minus some. Here the sample spans some 200,000 clones, under 85% being singletons. Input material: peripheral blood. Receptors were obtained from a woman older than 75 with acute or convalescent COVID-19.

This chain's CDR3 is CASSPRTSGRPYQETQYF. DNA for the CDR3: TGTGCCAGCAGTCCCCGGACTAGCGGGAGACCCTACCAAGAGACCCAGTACTTC. This chain joins TRBV7-7 and TRBJ2-5; TRBD2 matches 13 bases. Germline V CDR1 and CDR2: SSHAT, FNYEAQ (reference sequence). V gave up 6 bases and J gave up 0 bases; unmatched junction bases: 10. The CDR3 is 18 amino acids.

V and J are TRBV4-2 and TRBJ2-1; TRBD1 is a possible D gene (6 bases). V gave up 3 bases and J gave up 5 bases, with 17 bases separating them. In germline, CDR1 is LGHNA, CDR2 YNFKEQ. This CDR3 is 16 amino acids long. The CDR3 sequence is CASSQRGNTFDNEQFF. In DNA, the CDR3 is TGTGCCAGCAGCCAGAGGGGGAACACCTTTGACAATGAGCAGTTCTTC.

The chain employs TRBV27 and TRBJ1-2, with a possible D match to TRBD1 (5 bases). Germline CDR1 MNHEY, CDR2 SMNVEV (reference sequence). V was cut by 5 bases and J by 2 bases, with 9 bases left in between. There are 13 residues in the CDR3. CDR3 DNA: TGTGCCAGCAGTGAGGCAGGGAACTATGGCTACACCTTC. This sequence encodes CASSEAGNYGYTF.

The chain links TRBV5-1 to TRBJ2-7; TRBD1 matches 8 bases. With 4 bases clipped from V and 6 bases from J, the junction kept 18 bases outside the gene matches. Germline-derived CDR1 and CDR2 are SGHRS and YFSETQ. The CDR3 covers 17 residues. The CDR3 loop is CASSNNPWGQGAGEQYF. The CDR3 region has the DNA TGCGCCAGCAGCAACAATCCATGGGGTCAGGGGGCCGGCGAGCAGTACTTC. Supplemented by reference TRBV5-1 and TRBJ2-7, the full variable domain reads KAGVTQTPRYLIKTRGQQVTLSCSPISGHRSVSWYQQTPGQGLQFLFEYFSETQRNKGNFPGRFSGRQFSNSRSEMNVSTLELGDSALYLCASSNNPWGQGAGEQYFGPGTRLTVT.

V gene TRBV7-9 combines with J gene TRBJ2-5; tentatively, D is TRBD2 (6 bases). The V end lost 0 bases, the J end lost 1 base, and 6 bases lay between the germline ends. There are 14 residues in the CDR3. The V gene's germline CDR1 is SEHNR and CDR2 FQNEAQ (reference sequence). The DNA of the CDR3 is TGTGCCAGCAGCTTAGCTAGCGGCCAAGAGACCCAGTACTTC. This gives the protein CASSLASGQETQYF.

This clone was counted a single time. The J gene is TRBJ1-1, the V gene TRBV6-5, with 7 bases lining up with TRBD1. The germline V gene encodes CDR1 MNHEY and CDR2 SVGAGI. This CDR3 has 14 amino acids. Unmatched junction bases numbered 7, after V lost 4 bases and J lost 5 bases. DNA of the CDR3: TGTGCCAGCAGTTCCAGGGGGAGTAGGACTGAAGCTTTCTTT. Translating it yields CASSSRGSRTEAFF.

CDR3 coding DNA: TGTGCCAGCAGTAGGGCCAGGGGGCCCATTACTAACTATGGCTACACCTTC. Translated: CASSRARGPITNYGYTF. V usage is TRBV27 and J usage is TRBJ1-2, with 8 nucleotides matching TRBD1. The ends lost 5 bases at V and 0 bases at J; junction bases unmatched: 11. Germline values: CDR1 MNHEY, CDR2 SMNVEV (reference sequence). The CDR3 is 17 amino acids.

The chain recombines TRBV5-6 with TRBJ1-2; D is uncertain. CDR3 length equals 13 residues. In germline, CDR1 is SGHDT, CDR2 YYEEEE. Trimming removed 4 bases at V and 2 bases at J, with 9 bases between. DNA for the CDR3: TGTGCCAGCAGCCGAGGATGGAACTATGGCTACACCTTC. Translation: CASSRGWNYGYTF.

This clone was observed a single time. This rearrangement joins TRBV7-9 to TRBJ2-1; maybe TRBD1 (6 bases). V gave up 4 bases and J gave up 7 bases, with 14 bases separating them. This CDR3 region has 14 residues. Germline V gene data show CDR1 as SEHNR and CDR2 as FQNEAQ (reference sequence). CDR3 in amino acids: CASSWMGQSNEQFF. CDR3 DNA sequence: TGTGCCAGCAGCTGGATGGGACAATCTAATGAGCAGTTCTTC.

J is TRBJ1-2 and V is TRBV21-1; the D call in the table, TRBD1, was not verified against the DNA. TRBV21-1 is flagged as a pseudogene. The CDR3 loop spans 18 amino acids. The DNA for the CDR3 is TGTGCCAGCAGCAAACATACAGGGGGCAAGGTCCCACTCTATGGCTACACCTTC. Translated: CASSKHTGGKVPLYGYTF.

The chain carries TRBV19 and TRBJ2-5, with TRBD2 identical over 12 bases. CDR3 length equals 16 residues. Germline values: CDR1 LNHDA, CDR2 SQIVND (reference sequence). Unmatched junction bases numbered 6, after V lost 4 bases and J lost 3 bases. CDR3 DNA: TGTGCCAGTAGTAAACTTGGACTAGCGGGAAAAGAGACCCAGTACTTC. It yields the protein CASSKLGLAGKETQYF. The full variable domain, completed using reference TRBV19 and TRBJ2-5, is DGGITQSPKYLFRKEGQNVTLSCEQNLNHDAMYWYRQDPGQGLRLIYYSQIVNDFQKGDIAEGYSVSREKKESFPLTVTSAQKNPTAFYLCASSKLGLAGKETQYFGPGTRLLVL.

This clone showed up just once. This chain joins TRBV6-4 and TRBJ2-5, with 7 nucleotides matching TRBD2. V dropped 3 bases and J dropped 5; count of bases not matched to a gene: 9. The CDR3 spans 15 residues. CDR1 and CDR2 from the germline V gene are MRHNA and SNTAGT. CDR3 region: CASSESAGEWETQYF. The CDR3 DNA reads TGTGCCAGCAGTGAGTCTGCGGGAGAATGGGAGACCCAGTACTTC.

This clone was detected a few times. DNA for the CDR3: TGTGCCACCAGCAGAGATCTTATTGGGGGCCAGCCCCAGCATTTT. Protein product: CATSRDLIGGQPQHF. The V and J genes are TRBV15 and TRBJ1-5; tentative D call: TRBD1 (6 bases). The CDR3 runs to 15 residues. Per the germline V gene, CDR1 is LNHNV and CDR2 is YYDKDF (reference sequence). Trimming removed 0 bases at V and 7 bases at J, with 13 bases between.

This clone was counted once. V and J are TRBV9 and TRBJ2-1, with D unclear. The CDR3 is 15 amino acids. CDR1 and CDR2 (germline): SGDLS, YYNGEE. Deletions cut 0 bases from V and 4 bases from J, with 11 bases between. The CDR3 protein is CASSVDISTYNEQFF. The CDR3 DNA reads as TGTGCCAGCAGCGTAGATATTAGCACTTACAATGAGCAGTTCTTC.

This chain uses TRBV29-1 with TRBJ1-5; 7 bases match TRBD1. This CDR3 has 12 residues. The germline V gene has CDR1 SQVTM and CDR2 ANQGSEA. Germline trimming cut 4 bases from V and 10 bases from J; bases unmatched to any gene: 7. The CDR3 spells CSVGTGAEPQHF. The CDR3 region has the DNA TGCAGCGTTGGGACAGGCGCTGAACCCCAGCATTTT.

The chain couples TRBV12-5 to TRBJ1-1; the D is unclear. The germline V gene encodes CDR1 LGHNT and CDR2 FRNRAP. Deletions cut 7 bases from V and 4 bases from J, with 10 bases between. The CDR3 extends over 12 amino acids. The CDR3 nucleotides are TGTGCTAGTGCACTTATGCTCACTGAAGCTTTCTTT. Its protein is CASALMLTEAFF.

The chain recombines TRBV18 with TRBJ1-1; perhaps TRBD1 as D (5 bases). V lost 3 bases, J lost 1 base, and 9 bases lay in between. The length of the CDR3 is 14 residues. Germline CDR1 is KGHSH and CDR2 is LQKENI. In DNA, the CDR3 is TGTGCCAGCTCACCGCTTCAGGGGAACACTGAAGCTTTCTTT. This codes for CASSPLQGNTEAFF.

V gene TRBV27 combines with J gene TRBJ1-1; D call uncertain. Germline lookup yields CDR1 MNHEY and CDR2 SMNVEV (reference sequence). The CDR3 has 13 residues. The V end lost 4 bases, the J end lost 4 bases, and 10 bases lay between the germline ends. For the CDR3, the DNA is TGTGCCAGCAGTTCCAGTGGTCCCACTGAAGCTTTCTTT. Protein product: CASSSSGPTEAFF.

The V call is TRBV11-2, the J call TRBJ2-2, with 8 nucleotides matching TRBD2. The V and J ends lost 5 bases and 4 bases, in that order; junction bases with no gene match: 9. This CDR3 comprises 16 residues. CDR1 is SGHAT and CDR2 is FQNNGV in the germline V gene. The CDR3 nucleotides read TGTGCCAGCAGCCCTCGGGGGGGAGGTGGCACCGGGGAGCTGTTTTTT. This gives the protein CASSPRGGGGTGELFF.

This clone came up once. The chain combines TRBV4-3 with TRBJ1-1; D may be TRBD1 (6 bases). V was shortened by 4 bases and J by 1 base, with 13 bases between the two germline ends. Germline assignment: CDR1 LGHNA and CDR2 YSLEER. CDR3 length: 15 amino acids. CDR3 sequence: CASSRRGLGNTEAFF. CDR3 nucleotide sequence: TGCGCCAGCAGCCGGCGGGGGCTTGGGAACACTGAAGCTTTCTTT.

The rearrangement links TRBV10-1 to TRBJ1-6, with D maybe TRBD1 (6 bases). This CDR3 is 13 amino acids long. Trimming removed 6 bases from V and 7 bases from J, with 10 bases in between. Germline CDR1 and CDR2: WNHNN and SYGVQD (reference sequence). The CDR3 reads CASSLDRNSPLHF. DNA for the CDR3: TGCGCCAGCAGCCTCGACAGGAATTCACCCCTCCACTTT.

As to this clone: The junction does not match germline at one end; this may be a read error. The chain uses TRBV11-2 and TRBJ1-5, with D possibly TRBD1 on 6 matching bases. This CDR3 has 15 amino acids. The germline gives CDR1 SGHAT, CDR2 FQNNGV. CDR3 protein: CASSLGQGPSQAQHF. For the CDR3, the DNA is TGTGCCAGCAGCTTAGGGCAGGGGCCTTCTCAGGCCCAGCATTTT.

This clone was observed a handful of times. The chain carries TRBV7-9 and TRBJ1-6; D is unclear. Germline CDR1 reads SEHNR; CDR2 reads FQNEAQ (reference sequence). V was pared by 5 bases and J by 0 bases, with 11 bases between. CDR3 length equals 16 residues. CDR3 sequence (DNA): TGTGCCAGCAGCCGCGACTCGAGCTCCTATAATTCACCCCTCCACTTT. It yields the protein CASSRDSSSYNSPLHF.

The rearrangement uses TRBV5-1 and TRBJ2-5; 11 nucleotides align to TRBD2. Germline-derived CDR1 and CDR2 are SGHRS and YFSETQ. The CDR3 extends over 20 amino acids. With 1 base clipped from V and 1 base from J, the junction kept 15 bases outside the gene matches. In nucleotides, the CDR3 is TGCGCCAGCAGCTTGCTTCCTCCGGGACTAGCGGTAAACGTCCAAGAGACCCAGTACTTC. This translates into CASSLLPPGLAVNVQETQYF.

The chain couples TRBV27 to TRBJ2-1; no firm D call. V shed 4 bases and J shed 10 bases, with 8 bases lying between them. CDR1 MNHEY and CDR2 SMNVEV come from the germline V gene (reference sequence). The CDR3 is 11 amino acids. This CDR3 reads CASSYMWEQFF. The CDR3 coding sequence is TGTGCCAGCAGTTACATGTGGGAGCAGTTCTTC.

For the CDR3, the DNA is TGTGCCAGCAGTCAGGGTCCGAGGGGAAACACCATATATTTT. Translating it yields CASSQGPRGNTIYF. This chain joins TRBV2 and TRBJ1-3, with D possibly matching TRBD1 (5 bases). With 5 bases removed from V and 4 bases from J, the gap between germline ends came to 12 bases. CDR1 and CDR2 from the germline V gene are SNHLY and FYNNEI. The CDR3 contains 14 residues.

Here the CDR3 DNA reads TGTGCCAGCAGCCCAGGAGCGGGAGGCCCCTACGAGCAGTACTTC. Translating it yields CASSPGAGGPYEQYF. This rearrangement joins TRBV11-3 to TRBJ2-7, with 9 bases matching TRBD2. Germline CDR1 and CDR2: SGHNT and YENEEA. The CDR3 extends over 15 amino acids. Germline trimming cut 5 bases from V and 2 bases from J; bases unmatched to any gene: 7.

This rearrangement joins TRBV11-2 to TRBJ2-7; D is undetermined. V shed 1 base and J shed 4 bases, with 8 bases lying between them. Germline-derived CDR1 and CDR2 are SGHAT and FQNNGV. This CDR3 comprises 13 residues. CDR3 in amino acids: CASSLGASYEQYF. The CDR3 bases are TGTGCCAGCAGCTTAGGGGCCAGTTACGAGCAGTACTTC.

This clone has a single count. V and J are TRBV19 and TRBJ1-3; D is ambiguous. The V gene's germline CDR1 is LNHDA and CDR2 SQIVND (reference sequence). There are 15 residues in the CDR3. V was cut by 3 bases and J by 0 bases, with 9 bases left in between. The chain's CDR3 is CASSILQSSGNTIYF. DNA for the CDR3: TGTGCCAGTAGTATCCTACAGAGCTCTGGAAACACCATATATTTT.

The chain recombines TRBV7-9 with TRBJ1-2; TRBD1 aligns across 8 bases. CDR3 length: 17 residues. In germline, CDR1 is SEHNR, CDR2 FQNEAQ (reference sequence). V lost 0 bases and J lost 8; bases outside the gene matches: 14. DNA of the CDR3: TGTGCCAGCAGCTTAGCGCGGCAGGACAGGGCGCTTCAGGGCTACACCTTC. This encodes CASSLARQDRALQGYTF.